Below, one T cell receptor beta chain is given with its context. Antigen: not known. The data are from a study of long-term antiretroviral therapy in people with HIV. General study findings and limits: It was observed that HIV repertoires exhibited narrower CDR3 length ranges than controls.

The samples comprised roughly 0.9-11 million cryopreserved PBMC ahead of DNA extraction. Germline CDR1 SEHNR, CDR2 FQNEAQ (reference sequence). The V end was cut by 1 base, the J end by 4 bases, with 2 bases between. There are 12 residues in the CDR3. The run of the v3.0 immunoSEQ assay was at survey level. Produced via immunoSEQ multiplex PCR; TCRdb's table is partial and in-frame only. The sample lists tens of thousands of clones, approximately 81% occurring once. The rearrangement links TRBV7-9 to TRBJ1-3; D gene unclear. Material: unsorted PBMCs, obtained about 5 years after starting antiretroviral therapy. The sequence was obtained from a middle-aged man with HIV. The CDR3 DNA reads TGTGCCAGCAGCTTAGGGGGAAACACCATATATTTT. It is translated as CASSLGGNTIYF.